This TCR beta chain was obtained from a study of T cell responses to AZD1222 COVID-19 vaccine. General study points: Donors were mostly white British, more females; clonal diversity possibly underestimated.

In regard to this clone: The antigen is unknown.

Sequenced by immunoSEQ multiplex PCR; TCRdb stores in-frame clones only, minus some. This sample has 150,000 to 200,000 clones; roughly 93% occur once, and the top ten carry 0.75% to 1%. Germline CDR1 reads ENHRY; CDR2 reads SYGVKD. This CDR3 has 17 amino acids. With V trimmed by 5 bases and J by 0 bases, 10 bases remained unmatched. The input for sequencing was peripheral blood, taken on day 0 of AZD1222 vaccination. The sequence derives from an adult in good health. This chain joins TRBV10-3 and TRBJ2-1, with 7 nucleotides matching TRBD1. Written as DNA, the CDR3 is TGTGCCATCAGTAACCGGGACAGAGATAACTCCTACAATGAGCAGTTCTTC. Translating it yields CAISNRDRDNSYNEQFF.